The T cell receptor (beta chain) described here comes from a study of T cell changes during pregnancy in multiple sclerosis. The CDR3 is 15 residues long. Germline V gives CDR1 SGDLS, CDR2 YYNGEE. V dropped 4 bases and J dropped 2 bases, with 16 bases sitting between them. This clone was seen only once. TCRdb's copy holds only in-frame clones and misses some; the assay was immunoSEQ multiplex PCR. The sample includes tens of thousands of clones, approximately 94% seen only once; the top ten take 2.5%. The input for sequencing was peripheral blood, taken in the third trimester of pregnancy. The rearrangement joins TRBV9 to TRBJ2-7, with D tentatively TRBD2 (5 bases). This TCR was sampled from a female donor with multiple sclerosis, enrolled in a pregnancy study. CDR3 region: CASSPRGQPAYEQYF. The CDR3 DNA is TGTGCCAGCAGCCCCAGAGGGCAGCCGGCCTACGAGCAGTACTTC.